The 13 T cell receptor beta chains listed next were all sequenced from one sample in a study of blood T cell repertoires in COVID-19. Repertoires were generated with immunoSEQ multiplex PCR, while TCRdb's copy carries only in-frame clones and drops some. The sample records approximately 530,000 clones, less than 90% being singletons. The specimen sequenced was peripheral blood. These receptor sequences come from a woman in her fifties or sixties with COVID-19, enrolled during active disease.

The count of this clone is one. The chain joins TRBV5-1 to TRBJ2-3, with 7 nucleotides matching TRBD1. V dropped 3 bases and J dropped 4; count of bases not matched to a gene: 11. Germline V gene lookup returns CDR1 SGHRS and CDR2 YFSETQ. CDR3 length: 16 residues. CDR3: CASSSVQGRGADTQYF. The DNA of the CDR3 is TGCGCCAGCAGCTCAGTACAGGGGAGAGGAGCAGATACGCAGTATTTT.

The chain has TRBV4-1 and TRBJ2-3; 9 bases align to TRBD2. This CDR3 is built from 13 residues. In germline, CDR1 is MGHRA, CDR2 YSYEKL. V dropped 9 bases and J dropped 2; count of bases not matched to a gene: 3. This CDR3 reads CASAGGFTDTQYF. The CDR3 DNA is TGCGCCAGTGCGGGGGGGTTCACAGATACGCAGTATTTT.

This rearrangement joins TRBV27 to TRBJ1-5; a possible D gene is TRBD1 (6 bases). CDR3 length equals 18 residues. Germline assignment: CDR1 MNHEY and CDR2 SMNVEV (reference sequence). Between the trimmed V and J ends, which lost 0 bases and 0 bases, there was a span of 15 bases. The CDR3 protein is CASSLSGRDTYSNQPQHF. In nucleotides, the CDR3 is TGTGCCAGCAGTTTATCGGGCAGGGACACCTATAGCAATCAGCCCCAGCATTTT.

The chain is built from TRBV7-2 and TRBJ2-6; no firm D call. Trimming stripped 5 bases from V and 0 bases from J, with 5 bases between. Germline V CDR1 and CDR2: SGHTA, FQGNSA. The CDR3 consists of 14 residues. As DNA, the CDR3 is TGTGCCAGCAGCATCTCCTCTGGGGCCAACGTCCTGACTTTC. This encodes CASSISSGANVLTF.

The chain recombines TRBV6-2 or TRBV6-3 with TRBJ1-1; D is unresolved. The germline V gene has CDR1 MNHEY and CDR2 SVGEGT. V lost 6 bases to trimming and J lost 7 bases, with 12 bases between them. CDR3 length: 12 residues. CDR3 coding DNA: TGTGCCAGCAGCCCCCAGGAGGGTGAAGCTTTCTTT. Translation gives CASSPQEGEAFF.

In this sample, this clone turned up once. The rearrangement joins TRBV5-1 to TRBJ2-7, with 7 bases fitting TRBD1. Germline assignment: CDR1 SGHRS and CDR2 YFSETQ. This CDR3 is 16 amino acids long. V gave up 2 bases and J gave up 3 bases; unmatched junction bases: 11. CDR3 sequence (DNA): TGCGCCAGCAGCTTAGGATCGTCAGGGGGTTTCTACGAGCAGTACTTC. It yields the protein CASSLGSSGGFYEQYF.

The V call is TRBV2, the J call TRBJ1-5; weak D call: TRBD1 (6 bases). Germline V gene lookup returns CDR1 SNHLY and CDR2 FYNNEI. V was trimmed by 4 bases and J by 3 bases, leaving 13 bases between them. The CDR3 sequence is 15 residues long. The CDR3 bases are TGTGCCAGCAGTGCCCGATTGGGGGCCAATCAGCCCCAGCATTTT. It translates to CASSARLGANQPQHF.

The chain recombines TRBV5-1 with TRBJ1-2, with TRBD1 as a possible D gene (6 bases). Germline V gene sequence: CDR1 SGHRS, CDR2 YFSETQ. The ends were cut back, 2 bases at V and 8 bases at J, with 13 bases in the middle. The CDR3 runs to 13 residues. CDR3 protein: CASSFEGEWGYTF. The DNA of the CDR3 is TGCGCCAGCAGCTTTGAGGGGGAGTGGGGCTACACCTTC.

CDR3 sequence: CASSRRDLGTDTQYF. Here the CDR3 DNA reads TGTGCCAGCAGCCGCCGGGACTTAGGCACAGATACGCAGTATTTT. The chain carries TRBV5-4 and TRBJ2-3; possibly TRBD2 for D (6 bases). Germline CDR1 and CDR2: SGHNT and YYREEE (reference sequence). This CDR3 contains 15 residues. Trimming left V 4 bases short and J 1 base short, with 13 bases between.

V and J are TRBV25-1 and TRBJ1-4, with 10 bases fitting TRBD1. V trimming: 6 bases; J trimming: 5 bases; junction bases outside the gene matches: 3. In germline, CDR1 is MGHDK, CDR2 SYGVNS. This CDR3 comprises 14 residues. In nucleotides, the CDR3 is TGTGCCAGCAGAGGGGGACAGGGGAATGAAAAACTGTTTTTT. Protein sequence: CASRGGQGNEKLFF.

This chain links TRBV18 with TRBJ2-3, with D uncertain. The CDR3 loop spans 13 amino acids. Trimming stripped 6 bases from V and 5 bases from J, with 12 bases between. In germline, CDR1 is KGHSH, CDR2 LQKENI. The CDR3 sequence: CASSTELIDTQYF. The CDR3 DNA is TGTGCCAGCTCTACCGAACTCATAGATACGCAGTATTTT.

The chain joins TRBV9 to TRBJ2-5; 15 bases are a match to TRBD2. CDR3 length: 18 amino acids. CDR1 SGDLS and CDR2 YYNGEE come from the germline V gene. The V segment lost 4 bases and the J segment 5 bases; nucleotides outside the gene matches: 12. Here the CDR3 reads CASSPRTSGGAPRETQYF. CDR3 nucleotide sequence: TGTGCCAGCAGCCCGCGGACTAGCGGGGGGGCGCCCCGGGAGACCCAGTACTTC.

This chain joins TRBV10-1 and TRBJ1-5; D ambiguous. CDR3 size: 14 residues. The germline V gene encodes CDR1 WNHNN and CDR2 SYGVQD (reference sequence). Trimming removed 8 bases from V and 2 bases from J, with 13 bases in between. CDR3 DNA: TGCGCCAGCGGTGGCCGAGGAGGCAATCAGCCCCAGCATTTT. Its protein is CASGGRGGNQPQHF.